The text below deals with one T cell receptor beta chain. While unrecorded immune exposures were likely, the donors were nominally healthy when sampled. This record comes from a study of cytomegalovirus exposure and HLA in healthy donors. V lost 1 base, J lost 8 bases, and 9 bases lay in between. Germline lookup yields CDR1 GTSNPN and CDR2 SVGIG (reference sequence). The CDR3 runs to 13 residues. The primer mix had 60 Vbeta and 13 Jbeta primers. TCRdb's copy holds only in-frame clones and misses some; the assay was immunoSEQ multiplex PCR. This table holds around 120,000 clones, roughly 84% found once.

Input material: PBMCs. The clonotype was recovered from a girl aged 2 to 9 in good health and CMV-seronegative. The rearrangement links TRBV30 to TRBJ1-6; TRBD1 might be the D (5 bases). The CDR3 sequence is CAWSGRGDSPLHF. CDR3 sequence (DNA): TGTGCCTGGAGTGGGAGGGGCGATTCACCCCTCCACTTT.